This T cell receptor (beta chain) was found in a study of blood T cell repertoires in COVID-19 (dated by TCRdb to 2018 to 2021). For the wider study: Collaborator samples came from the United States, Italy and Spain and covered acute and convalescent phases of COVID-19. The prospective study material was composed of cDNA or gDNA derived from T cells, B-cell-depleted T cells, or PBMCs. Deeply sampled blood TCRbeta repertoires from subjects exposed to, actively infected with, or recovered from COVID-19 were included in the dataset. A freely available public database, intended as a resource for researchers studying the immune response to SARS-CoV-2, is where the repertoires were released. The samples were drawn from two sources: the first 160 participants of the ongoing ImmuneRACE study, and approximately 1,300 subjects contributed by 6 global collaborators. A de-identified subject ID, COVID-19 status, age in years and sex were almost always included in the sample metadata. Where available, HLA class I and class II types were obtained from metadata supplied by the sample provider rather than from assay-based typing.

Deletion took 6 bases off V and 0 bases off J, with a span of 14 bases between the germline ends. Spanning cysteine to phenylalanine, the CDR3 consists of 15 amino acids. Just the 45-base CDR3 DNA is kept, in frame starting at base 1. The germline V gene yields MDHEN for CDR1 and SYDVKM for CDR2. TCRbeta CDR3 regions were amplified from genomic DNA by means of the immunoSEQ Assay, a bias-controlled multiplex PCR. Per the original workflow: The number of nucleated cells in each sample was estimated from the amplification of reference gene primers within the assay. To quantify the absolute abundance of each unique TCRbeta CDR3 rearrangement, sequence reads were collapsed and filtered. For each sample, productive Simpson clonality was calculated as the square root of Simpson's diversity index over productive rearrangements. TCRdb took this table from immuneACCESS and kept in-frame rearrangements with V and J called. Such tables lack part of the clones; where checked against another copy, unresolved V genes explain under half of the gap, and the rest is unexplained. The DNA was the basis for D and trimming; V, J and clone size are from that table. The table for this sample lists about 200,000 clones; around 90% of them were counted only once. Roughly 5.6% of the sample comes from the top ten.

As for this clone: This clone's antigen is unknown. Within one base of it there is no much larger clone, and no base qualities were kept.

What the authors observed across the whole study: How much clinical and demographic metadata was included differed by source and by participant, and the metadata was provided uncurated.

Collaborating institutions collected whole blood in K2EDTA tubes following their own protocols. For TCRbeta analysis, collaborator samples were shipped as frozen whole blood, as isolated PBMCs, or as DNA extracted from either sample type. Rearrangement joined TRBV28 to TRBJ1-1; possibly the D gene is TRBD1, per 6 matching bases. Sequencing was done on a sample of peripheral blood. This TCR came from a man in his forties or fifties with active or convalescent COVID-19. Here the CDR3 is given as CASRPSRGVNTEAFF. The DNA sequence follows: TGTGCCAGCAGACCGAGCAGGGGAGTGAACACTGAAGCTTTCTTT.